Below are 21 T cell receptor beta chains sequenced from a single sample in a study of post-analysis software for immune sequencing data (dated by TCRdb to between 2015 and 2017). General conclusions and limits of the study: Patients showed significantly higher frequencies than controls for a handful of TRBV segments, among them TRBV5-6, TRBV5-1 and TRBV20-1.

No antigen has been identified for these receptors. The library relied on PCR. These reads were obtained on an Illumina HiSeq 2500. To reduce PCR and sequencing biases, unique molecular identifiers were built into the TCR beta cDNA libraries. TCRdb took the public reads, trimmed them with fastp at Q25, ran MiXCR for clone calling and kept in-frame beta chains. CDR3 protein duplicates are merged, each entry listing the most common genes and DNA. This sample holds about 570,000 distinct CDR3 sequences; under 40% were observed only once. The ten largest clones add up to approximately 6% of the sample. The sample was blood. All receptors come from a girl under 18 with multiple sclerosis.

In its sample, this clonotype was seen a few times. V gene TRBV29-1 combines with J gene TRBJ2-2; D call uncertain. There are 17 residues in the CDR3. Germline V lookup: CDR1 SQVTM, CDR2 ANQGSEA. Deletions cut 2 bases from V and 0 bases from J, with 16 bases between. CDR3 region: CSVEPTGVGANTGELFF. In DNA form, the CDR3 reads TGCAGCGTTGAACCTACCGGAGTTGGAGCGAACACCGGGGAGCTGTTTTTT.

The chain links TRBV6-5 to TRBJ2-6; TRBD2 is a possible D gene (6 bases). There are 15 residues in the CDR3. Per germline, CDR1 MNHEY and CDR2 SVGAGI. V was trimmed by 2 bases and J by 2 bases, leaving 7 bases between them. The CDR3 reads CASSYGGAGANVLTF. DNA of the CDR3: TGTGCCAGCAGTTACGGAGGGGCTGGGGCCAACGTCCTGACTTTC.

There are a few counts of this clonotype. V gene TRBV12-3 or TRBV12-4 combines with J gene TRBJ1-2; D unresolved. The V end lost 5 bases, the J end lost 5 bases, and 18 bases lay between the germline ends. CDR3 length: 15 residues. In DNA form, the CDR3 reads TGTGCCAGCAGTCCCTTCGATCCAGGACCGTATGGCTACACCTTC. Protein product: CASSPFDPGPYGYTF.

The chain has TRBV11-3 and TRBJ1-1; 8 nucleotides agree with TRBD1. Germline loops: CDR1 SGHNT, CDR2 YENEEA. CDR3 length: 15 amino acids. Trimming removed 4 bases from V and 4 bases from J; junction bases left unmatched: 8. DNA for the CDR3: TGTGCCAGCAGCTCGACAGGGGCCAGTATCACTGAAGCTTTCTTT. Its translation: CASSSTGASITEAFF.

There are many counts of this clonotype. V and J are TRBV5-1 and TRBJ2-7; D perhaps matches TRBD2 (6 bases). V was pared by 3 bases and J by 3 bases, with 10 bases between. This CDR3 region has 13 residues. Looked up from germline, CDR1 is SGHRS and CDR2 is YFSETQ. The CDR3 DNA sequence: TGCGCCAGCAGCTCCGTCGGGGGCTACGAGCAGTACTTC. Translation: CASSSVGGYEQYF.

This clonotype was picked up one time. The chain carries TRBV5-1 and TRBJ1-6; 9 bases are a match to TRBD1. CDR3 length: 15 residues. Per the germline V gene, CDR1 is SGHRS and CDR2 is YFSETQ. The V segment lost 4 bases and the J segment 8 bases; nucleotides outside the gene matches: 7. CDR3 DNA: TGCGCCAGCAGCAGCGGGACAGGGACGCATTCACCCCTCCACTTT. It encodes CASSSGTGTHSPLHF.

V and J are TRBV5-6 and TRBJ1-1; 9 bases match TRBD1. CDR3 length equals 15 residues. Germline-derived CDR1 and CDR2 are SGHDT and YYEEEE. With V trimmed by 1 base and J by 6 bases, 7 bases remained unmatched. For the CDR3, the DNA is TGTGCCAGCAGCTTGTACGGGTGGGACAGGGCTGAAGCTTTCTTT. Encoded protein: CASSLYGWDRAEAFF.

This clonotype was detected a few times. The V gene is TRBV27, the J gene TRBJ2-3, with 8 bases identical to TRBD2. CDR3 length: 15 residues. CDR1 is MNHEY, CDR2 SMNVEV, per germline (reference sequence). J was trimmed by 0 bases and V by 6 bases; bases with no gene match: 5. The DNA of the CDR3 is TGTGCCAGCAGGCCACTAGCGGCTAGCACAGATACGCAGTATTTT. Its protein product is CASRPLAASTDTQYF.

About this clonotype itself: The junction departs from the called germline gene at one end, perhaps through a read error. V usage is TRBV11-3 and J usage is TRBJ2-7; D unresolved. This CDR3 comprises 13 residues. CDR1 SGHNT and CDR2 YENEEA come from the germline V gene. CDR3 in amino acids: CASSLAPNNEQYF. As DNA, the CDR3 is TGTGCCAGTAGCTTAGCCCCCAACAATGAGCAGTACTTC.

In the case of this clonotype: An end of the junction does not agree with germline; a read error may underlie this. The V call is TRBV5-5, the J call TRBJ1-1; D gene unclear. The CDR3 is 13 amino acids. Germline loops: CDR1 SGHKS, CDR2 YYEKEE (reference sequence). Here the CDR3 DNA reads TGTGCCAGCAGCTTTAGGTCAGGAGAAGAAGGTTTCTTT. Translation gives CASSFRSGEEGFF. Based on the CDR3 plus reference TRBV5-5 and TRBJ1-1, the full variable domain is DAGVTQSPTHLIKTRGQQVTLRCSPISGHKSVSWYQQVLGQGPQFIFQYYEKEERGRGNFPDRFSARQFPNYSSELNVNALLLGDSALYLCASSFRSGEEGFFGQGTRLTVV.

This clonotype has ten or more counts. Sequence at one end of the junction differs from germline and may be a read error. The gene calls are TRBV5-1 and TRBJ2-5; 7 nucleotides match TRBD2. Germline CDR1 SGHRS, CDR2 YFSETQ. CDR3 length equals 13 residues. CDR3 DNA sequence: TGTGCCAGCAGTCTAGGACTAGGAGAGACCCAGTACTTC. Translation gives CASSLGLGETQYF.

The V gene is TRBV3-1, the J gene TRBJ2-7, with D perhaps TRBD1 (5 bases). Looked up from germline, CDR1 is LGHDT and CDR2 is YNNKEL (reference sequence). CDR3 length: 17 amino acids. V was clipped by 0 bases and J by 0 bases, with 15 bases between them. The CDR3 DNA follows: TGTGCCAGCAGCCAAGATCTTTGGGGCCGGAGCTCCTACGAGCAGTACTTC. It specifies CASSQDLWGRSSYEQYF.

V usage is TRBV7-9 and J usage is TRBJ1-1; TRBD1 matches at 7 bases. The CDR3 runs to 15 residues. The germline V gene has CDR1 SEHNR and CDR2 FQNEAQ (reference sequence). V lost 2 bases to trimming and J lost 3 bases; unmatched junction nucleotides: 6. CDR3 DNA sequence: TGTGCCAGCAGCTTACCGGTCCAGGGGGACACTGAAGCTTTCTTT. The encoded protein is CASSLPVQGDTEAFF.

As to this clonotype: At one boundary the junction diverges from the germline segment, which might be a read error. This chain links TRBV3-1 with TRBJ2-3; either TRBD1 or TRBD2 may supply D (5 bases each). There are 14 residues in the CDR3. Per the germline V gene, CDR1 is LGHDT and CDR2 is YNNKEL (reference sequence). The CDR3 DNA sequence: TGTGCCAGCGGCCAAATGGGGGTTGGAGATACGCACTATTTT. This codes for CASGQMGVGDTHYF.

This chain connects TRBV3-1 to TRBJ1-4, with 11 positions matching TRBD1. The junction had 2 bases not matched to a gene; V was cut back by 3 bases and J by 8 bases. There are 14 residues in the CDR3. Germline loops: CDR1 LGHDT, CDR2 YNNKEL (reference sequence). The CDR3 is CASSQGTGGEKLFF. CDR3 sequence (DNA): TGTGCCAGCAGCCAGGGGACAGGGGGGGAAAAACTGTTTTTT.

This chain joins TRBV29-1 and TRBJ1-1; 8 bases align to TRBD1. The CDR3 is made up of 12 amino acids. V gave up 4 bases and J gave up 4 bases; unmatched junction bases: 2. Germline V lookup: CDR1 SQVTM, CDR2 ANQGSEA. DNA for the CDR3: TGCAGCGTTGGAACAGGGGGCACTGAAGCTTTCTTT. Encoded protein: CSVGTGGTEAFF.

J is TRBJ2-7 and V is TRBV29-1, with 10 bases that match TRBD1. Unmatched junction bases numbered 10, after V lost 3 bases and J lost 5 bases. The CDR3 loop spans 15 amino acids. Germline-derived CDR1 and CDR2 are SQVTM and ANQGSEA. In nucleotides, the CDR3 is TGCAGCGTTGACGCAACCTGGACAGGGGGACACGAGCAGTACTTC. Residues: CSVDATWTGGHEQYF.

As concerns this clonotype: This may come from a read error, since a much larger clone is one base off. The chain employs TRBV20-1 and TRBJ1-2, with 7 bases identical to TRBD1. Germline V gene lookup returns CDR1 DFQATT and CDR2 SNEGSKA (reference sequence). This CDR3 is 15 amino acids long. CDR3 coding DNA: TGCAGTGCTAGAGATAGACCAGGGGGGGACTATGGCTGCACCTTC. It specifies CSARDRPGGDYGCTF.

The chain couples TRBV6-1 to TRBJ1-5; the D is unclear. This CDR3 region has 14 residues. Trimming took off 0 bases at V and 6 bases at J, with 9 bases between the two ends. Germline assignment: CDR1 MNHNS and CDR2 SASEGT. The CDR3 spells CASSEANSGQPQHF. The CDR3, as DNA: TGTGCCAGCAGTGAAGCGAATTCTGGTCAGCCCCAGCATTTT.

In its sample, this clonotype was seen a few times. This chain connects TRBV7-3 to TRBJ2-5; 9 nucleotides line up with TRBD2. Trimming removed 1 base from V and 4 bases from J; junction bases left unmatched: 7. CDR1 and CDR2 (germline): SGHTA, FQGTGA. This CDR3 has 16 amino acids. The CDR3 loop is CASSLNGGGAPETQYF. The CDR3 DNA reads TGTGCCAGCAGCTTAAATGGCGGGGGGGCCCCAGAGACCCAGTACTTC.

V and J are TRBV6-6 and TRBJ1-2; the D gene is possibly TRBD1 (5 bases). CDR1 and CDR2 from the germline V gene are MNHNY and SVGAGI (reference sequence). The V and J ends lost 6 bases and 5 bases respectively, with 10 bases between them. This CDR3 is 12 amino acids long. For the CDR3, the DNA is TGTGCCAGCAGGGACGGGGGGTATGGCTACACCTTC. Amino acid sequence: CASRDGGYGYTF.